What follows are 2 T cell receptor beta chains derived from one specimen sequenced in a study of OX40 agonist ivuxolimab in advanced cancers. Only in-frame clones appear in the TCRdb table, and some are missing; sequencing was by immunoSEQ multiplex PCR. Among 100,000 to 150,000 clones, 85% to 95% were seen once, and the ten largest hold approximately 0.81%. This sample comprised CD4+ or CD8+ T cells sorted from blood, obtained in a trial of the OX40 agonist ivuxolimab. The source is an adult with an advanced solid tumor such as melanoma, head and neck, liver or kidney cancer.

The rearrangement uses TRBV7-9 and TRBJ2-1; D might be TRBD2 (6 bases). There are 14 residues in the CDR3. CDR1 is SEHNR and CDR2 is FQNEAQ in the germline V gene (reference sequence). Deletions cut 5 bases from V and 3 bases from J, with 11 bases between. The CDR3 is CASSRRGDYNEQFF. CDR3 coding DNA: TGTGCCAGCAGCCGTCGCGGGGACTACAATGAGCAGTTCTTC. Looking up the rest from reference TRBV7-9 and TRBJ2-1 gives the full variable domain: DTGVSQNPRHKITKRGQNVTFRCDPISEHNRLYWYRQTLGQGPEFLTYFQNEAQLEKSRLLSDRFSAERPKGSFSTLEIQRTEQGDSAMYLCASSRRGDYNEQFFGPGTRLTVL.

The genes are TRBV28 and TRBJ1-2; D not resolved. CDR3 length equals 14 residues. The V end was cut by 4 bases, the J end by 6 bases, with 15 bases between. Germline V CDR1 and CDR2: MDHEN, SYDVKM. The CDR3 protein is CASSSPGGPDGYTF. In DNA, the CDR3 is TGTGCCAGCAGTTCCCCGGGAGGGCCGGATGGCTACACCTTC.